Listed below are T cell receptor beta chains from one sample, sequenced in a study of shared clonotypes between healthy human individuals. Produced via immunoSEQ multiplex PCR; TCRdb's table is partial and in-frame only. The profile shows approximately 2,000,000 clones, under 95% of them singletons. Sequencing was done on a sample of naive CD4+ T cells from PBMCs. These receptors originate from a man between 18 and 29 years old in good health. Some clones in this sample may be carry-over from other donors' samples. The CDR3 runs from the conserved cysteine through the conserved F or W. A D gene is named only where the DNA matches it firmly. Only some rows state a clone size, as once, few, many or a class for expanded clones.

clone_size | j_call | d_call | v_call | cdr3_nt | cdr3_aa
. | TRBJ2-5 | . | TRBV28 | TGTGCCAGCAGTCCCCCCGGGGCTAGCGAAGAGACCCAGTACTTC | CASSPPGASEETQYF
once | TRBJ2-7 | . | TRBV5-1 | TGCGCCAGCAGCTTCCAACGCAGCAGCTCCTACGAGCAGTACTTC | CASSFQRSSSYEQYF
. | TRBJ2-5 | . | TRBV5-1 | TGCGCCAGCAGCTTGGCCTCAGGGGATTGGGAGACCCAGTACTTC | CASSLASGDWETQYF
. | TRBJ2-5 | . | TRBV6-1 | TGTGCCAGCAGGGGGGACACGGGCCAAGAGACCCAGTACTTC | CASRGDTGQETQYF
. | TRBJ2-5 | . | TRBV7-2 | TGTGCCAGCAGCTTAGCATTGCACCAAGGGGAGACCCAGTACTTC | CASSLALHQGETQYF
. | TRBJ2-2 | TRBD2 | TRBV18 | TGTGCCAGCTCACCAGTAACCGGGACTAGCACTTCCGGGGAGCTGTTTTTT | CASSPVTGTSTSGELFF
. | TRBJ1-2 | . | TRBV7-8 | TGTGCCAGCAGCCCCGCAGGGTCGTATGGCTACACCTTC | CASSPAGSYGYTF
. | TRBJ2-7 | . | TRBV5-1 | TGCGCCAGCAGCTTGAACAGGGATACCTACGAGCAGTACTTC | CASSLNRDTYEQYF
few | TRBJ1-3 | . | TRBV29-1 | TGCAGCGTTGAACTTGGAAACACCATATATTTT | CSVELGNTIYF
. | TRBJ2-2 | . | TRBV19 | TGTGCCAGTAGCAGGGGTCAGGGCACCGGGGAGCTGTTTTTT | CASSRGQGTGELFF
. | TRBJ1-6 | . | TRBV30 | TGTGCCTGGAGTCAGGCAGGGAAGAATTCACCCCTCCACTTT | CAWSQAGKNSPLHF
. | TRBJ2-5 | TRBD1 | TRBV5-1 | TGCGCCAGCAGCATAAACGGACAGGGCGAGACCCAGTACTTC | CASSINGQGETQYF
. | TRBJ2-1 | . | TRBV19 | TGTGCCAGTAGTATAGAGGGGAAAAGTTACAATGAGCAGTTCTTC | CASSIEGKSYNEQFF
. | TRBJ2-7 | . | TRBV28 | TGTGCCAGCAGTCTCTCCATCTACGAGCAGTACTTC | CASSLSIYEQYF
. | TRBJ2-3 | TRBD2 | TRBV19 | TGTGCCAGTAGCACTAGCGGCAGCACAGATACGCAGTATTTT | CASSTSGSTDTQYF
. | TRBJ2-7 | . | TRBV10-1 | TGCGCCAGCAATTCCGGGCTAGCGTCCGGCGAGCAGTACTTC | CASNSGLASGEQYF
. | TRBJ2-7 | . | TRBV5-1 | TGCGCCAGCAGCTTGGGGGGCTCCTACTACGAGCAGTACTTC | CASSLGGSYYEQYF
once | TRBJ2-7 | . | TRBV4-1 | TGCGCCAGCAGCCGGGGGAGGACAGGCCCTTACGAGCAGTACTTC | CASSRGRTGPYEQYF
. | TRBJ1-4 | . | TRBV7-2 | TGTGCCAGCAGCTTTCAGGGAAGGGAAAAACTGTTTTTT | CASSFQGREKLFF
. | TRBJ2-1 | TRBD2 | TRBV5-4 | TGTGCCAGCAGCGTAGGGACTAGCGGGAGTATATGGCTTGAGCAGTTCTTC | CASSVGTSGSIWLEQFF
once | TRBJ2-2 | TRBD2 | TRBV27 | TGTGCCAGCAGCCTTTGGGCTAGCGGGAACACCGGGGAGCTGTTTTTT | CASSLWASGNTGELFF
. | TRBJ2-7 | . | TRBV18 | TGTGCCAGCTCACTTAACAGGGCTACCAGCTCCTACGAGCAGTACTTC | CASSLNRATSSYEQYF
few | TRBJ1-5 | TRBD1 | TRBV30 | TGTGCCTGGAGTCCCGGACAGGGCCTCAATCAGCCCCAGCATTTT | CAWSPGQGLNQPQHF
. | TRBJ2-7 | TRBD2 | TRBV28 | TGTGCCAGCATCCCCGGGGGGAGGGCCGCCGAGCAGTACTTC | CASIPGGRAAEQYF
. | TRBJ1-1 | . | TRBV29-1 | TGCAGCGTTGCCCCAGGGACTGAAGCTTTCTTT | CSVAPGTEAFF
. | TRBJ1-5 | . | TRBV5-1 | TGCGCCAGCAGCTACGGGACAAATAGCAATCAGCCCCAGCATTTT | CASSYGTNSNQPQHF
. | TRBJ2-7 | TRBD1 | TRBV12-5 | TGTGCTAGTGGCGACAGGGTCTACGAGCAGTACTTC | CASGDRVYEQYF
. | TRBJ2-1 | TRBD2 | TRBV7-2 | TGTGCCAGCAGCCACCTGACTAGCGGGGGTCTGTGGCCGTTCTTC | CASSHLTSGGLWPFF
. | TRBJ1-6 | . | TRBV7-8 | TGTGCCAGCAGCTTAGGGGTCACCCTGTATAATTCACCCCTCCACTTT | CASSLGVTLYNSPLHF
. | TRBJ2-1 | . | TRBV7-6 | TGTGCCAGCAGCTTAGGGACCCCCTCCTACAATGAGCAGTTCTTC | CASSLGTPSYNEQFF
. | TRBJ2-7 | . | TRBV4-1 | TGCGCCAGCAGCCAAGAACCGCCCGGGACAAAGGCCTCCTACGAGCAGTACTTC | CASSQEPPGTKASYEQYF
. | TRBJ1-1 | . | TRBV5-4 | TGTGCCAGCAGCTTGGGGGTGGGGGAAGGAAGGGACACTGAAGCTTTCTTT | CASSLGVGEGRDTEAFF
. | TRBJ2-1 | . | TRBV7-2 | TGTGCCAGCAGCTTAGCGGGTGTCTTAAACTACAATGAGCAGTTCTTC | CASSLAGVLNYNEQFF
. | TRBJ1-2 | . | TRBV18 | TGTGCCAGCTCACCGGGAAGTAACTATGGCTACACCTTC | CASSPGSNYGYTF
. | TRBJ2-1 | . | TRBV10-3 | TGTGCCATCAGTGGTCGTGGGGTGAGCTCCTACAATGAGCAGTTCTTC | CAISGRGVSSYNEQFF
. | TRBJ1-1 | . | TRBV5-5 | TGTGCCAGCAGCCTTGTTGGACAGCAAGCTTTCTTT | CASSLVGQQAFF
. | TRBJ2-1 | . | TRBV7-2 | TGTGCCAGCAGCTTTCCAACCCGCGGTAGTGAGCAGTTCTTC | CASSFPTRGSEQFF
. | TRBJ1-5 | . | TRBV11-2 | TGTGCCAGCAGCCAGGGCGGGGGCAATCAGCCCCAGCATTTT | CASSQGGGNQPQHF
. | TRBJ1-1 | TRBD1 | TRBV11-2 | TGTGCCAGCAGCTTAGGGGGTGGACAGGGTAGCACTGAAGCTTTCTTT | CASSLGGGQGSTEAFF